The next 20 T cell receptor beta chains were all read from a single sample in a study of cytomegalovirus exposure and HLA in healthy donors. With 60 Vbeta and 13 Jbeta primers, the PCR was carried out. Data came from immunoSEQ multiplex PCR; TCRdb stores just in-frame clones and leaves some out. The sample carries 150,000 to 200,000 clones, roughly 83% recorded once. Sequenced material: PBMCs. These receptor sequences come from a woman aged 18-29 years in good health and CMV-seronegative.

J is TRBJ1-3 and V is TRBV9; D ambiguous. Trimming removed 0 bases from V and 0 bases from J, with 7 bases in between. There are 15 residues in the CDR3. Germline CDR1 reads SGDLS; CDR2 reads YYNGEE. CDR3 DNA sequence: TGTGCCAGCAGCGTAGCGGGTTTCTCTGGAAACACCATATATTTT. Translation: CASSVAGFSGNTIYF. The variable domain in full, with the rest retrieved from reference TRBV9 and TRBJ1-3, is DSGVTQTPKHLITATGQRVTLRCSPRSGDLSVYWYQQSLDQGLQFLIQYYNGEERAKGNILERFSAQQFPDLHSELNLSSLELGDSALYFCASSVAGFSGNTIYFGEGSWLTVV.

The CDR3: CASSPNRQPNTEAFF. As DNA, the CDR3 is TGTGCCAGCAGTCCCAATCGACAGCCCAACACTGAAGCTTTCTTT. The rearrangement links TRBV6-6 to TRBJ1-1; tentatively, D is TRBD1 (5 bases). The CDR3 has 15 amino acids. Trimming took 5 bases from V and 2 from J, leaving 15 bases between them. Germline V CDR1 and CDR2: MNHNY, SVGAGI (reference sequence).

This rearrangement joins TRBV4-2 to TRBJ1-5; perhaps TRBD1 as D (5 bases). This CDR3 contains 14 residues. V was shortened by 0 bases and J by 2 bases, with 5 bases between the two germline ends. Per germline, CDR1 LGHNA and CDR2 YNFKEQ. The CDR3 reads CASSQEQGNQPQHF. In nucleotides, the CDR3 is TGTGCCAGCAGCCAAGAACAGGGCAATCAGCCCCAGCATTTT.

The CDR3 DNA follows: TGTGCCAGCAGTCCCAAGCCCTACTATGGCTACACCTTC. It specifies CASSPKPYYGYTF. The rearrangement uses TRBV28 and TRBJ1-2; D unclear. CDR3 size: 13 residues. Trimming cost V 5 bases and J 3 bases, with 10 bases left between them. Looked up from germline, CDR1 is MDHEN and CDR2 is SYDVKM.

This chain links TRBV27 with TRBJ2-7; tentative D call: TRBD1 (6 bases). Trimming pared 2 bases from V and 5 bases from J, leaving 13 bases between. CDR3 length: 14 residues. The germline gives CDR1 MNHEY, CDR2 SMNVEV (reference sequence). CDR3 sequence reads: CASSLVGQKDEQYF. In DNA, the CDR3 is TGTGCCAGCAGTTTAGTAGGACAGAAAGACGAGCAGTACTTC.

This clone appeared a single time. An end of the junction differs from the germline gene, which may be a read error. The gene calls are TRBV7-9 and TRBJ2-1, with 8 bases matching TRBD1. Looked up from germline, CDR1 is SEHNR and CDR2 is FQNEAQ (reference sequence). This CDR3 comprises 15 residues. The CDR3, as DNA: TGTTCCAGCAGCCTCCGGACAGGGTGGACGAATGAGCAGTTCTTC. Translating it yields CSSSLRTGWTNEQFF.

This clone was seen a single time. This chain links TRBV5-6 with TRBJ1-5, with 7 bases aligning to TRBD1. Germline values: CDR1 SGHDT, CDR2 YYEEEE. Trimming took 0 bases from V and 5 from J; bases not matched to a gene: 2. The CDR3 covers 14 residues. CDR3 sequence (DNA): TGTGCCAGCAGCTTGGGGAGGGGGCATCAGCCCCAGCATTTT. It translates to CASSLGRGHQPQHF. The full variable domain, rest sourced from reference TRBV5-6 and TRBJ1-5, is DAGVTQSPTHLIKTRGQQVTLRCSPKSGHDTVSWYQQALGQGPQFIFQYYEEEERQRGNFPDRFSGHQFPNYSSELNVNALLLGDSALYLCASSLGRGHQPQHFGDGTRLSIL.

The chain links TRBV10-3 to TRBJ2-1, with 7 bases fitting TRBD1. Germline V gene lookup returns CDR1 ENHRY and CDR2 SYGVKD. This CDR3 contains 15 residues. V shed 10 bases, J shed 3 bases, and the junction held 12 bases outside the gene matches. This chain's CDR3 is CATSDRDSGYNEQFF. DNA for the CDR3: TGTGCCACCTCCGACCGGGACAGTGGCTACAATGAGCAGTTCTTC.

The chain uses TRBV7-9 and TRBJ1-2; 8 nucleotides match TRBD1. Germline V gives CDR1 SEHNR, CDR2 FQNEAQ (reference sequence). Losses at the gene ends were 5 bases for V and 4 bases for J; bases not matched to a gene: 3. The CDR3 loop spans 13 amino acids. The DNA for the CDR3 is TGTGCCAGCAGCACCGGACAGGGCTATGGCTACACCTTC. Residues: CASSTGQGYGYTF.

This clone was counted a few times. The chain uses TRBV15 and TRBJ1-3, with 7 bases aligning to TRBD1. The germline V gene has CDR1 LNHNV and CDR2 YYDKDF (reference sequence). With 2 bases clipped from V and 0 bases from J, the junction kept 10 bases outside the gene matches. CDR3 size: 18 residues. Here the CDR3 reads CATSRKGTGDTSGNTIYF. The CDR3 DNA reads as TGTGCCACCAGCAGAAAAGGTACAGGGGACACCTCTGGAAACACCATATATTTT.

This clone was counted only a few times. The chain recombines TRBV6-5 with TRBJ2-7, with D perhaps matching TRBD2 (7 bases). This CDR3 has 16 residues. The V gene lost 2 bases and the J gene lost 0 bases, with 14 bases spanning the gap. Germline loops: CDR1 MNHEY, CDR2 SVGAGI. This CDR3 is CASSYTRGPLSYEQYF. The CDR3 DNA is TGTGCCAGCAGTTACACGCGGGGGCCCCTCTCCTACGAGCAGTACTTC.

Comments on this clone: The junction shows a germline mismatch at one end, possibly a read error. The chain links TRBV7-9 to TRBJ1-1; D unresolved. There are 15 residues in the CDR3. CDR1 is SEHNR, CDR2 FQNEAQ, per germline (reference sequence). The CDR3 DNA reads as TGTTCCAGCAGCTTAGACGGGGTCCCGAACACTGAAGCTTTCTTT. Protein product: CSSSLDGVPNTEAFF.

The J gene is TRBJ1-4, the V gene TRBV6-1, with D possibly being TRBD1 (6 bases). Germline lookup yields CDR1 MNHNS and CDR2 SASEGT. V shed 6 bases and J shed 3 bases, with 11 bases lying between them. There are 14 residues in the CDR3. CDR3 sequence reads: CASSVTGSNEKLFF. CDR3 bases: TGTGCCAGCAGCGTAACAGGGTCTAATGAAAAACTGTTTTTT.

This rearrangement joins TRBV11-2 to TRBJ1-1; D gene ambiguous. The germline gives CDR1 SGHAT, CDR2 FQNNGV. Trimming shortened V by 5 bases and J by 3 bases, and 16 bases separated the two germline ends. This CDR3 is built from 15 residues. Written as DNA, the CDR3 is TGTGCCAGCAGCCCCTGGACTGCTGGGGACACTGAAGCTTTCTTT. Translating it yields CASSPWTAGDTEAFF.

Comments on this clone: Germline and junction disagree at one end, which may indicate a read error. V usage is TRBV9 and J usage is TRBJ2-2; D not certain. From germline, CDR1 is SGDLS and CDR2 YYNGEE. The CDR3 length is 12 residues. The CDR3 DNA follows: TGTGCCAGCAGCAAAAACAGCGGGGAGCTGTTTTTT. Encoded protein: CASSKNSGELFF.

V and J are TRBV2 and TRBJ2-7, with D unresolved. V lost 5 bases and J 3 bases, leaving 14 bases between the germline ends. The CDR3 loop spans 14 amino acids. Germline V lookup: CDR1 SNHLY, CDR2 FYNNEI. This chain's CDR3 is CASSLTTPNYEQYF. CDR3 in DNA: TGTGCCAGCAGTTTGACAACGCCAAACTACGAGCAGTACTTC.

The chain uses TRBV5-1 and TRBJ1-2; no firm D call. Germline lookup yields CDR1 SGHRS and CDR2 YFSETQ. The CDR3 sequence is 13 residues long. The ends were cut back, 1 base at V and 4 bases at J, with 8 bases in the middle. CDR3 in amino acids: CASSLRAFYGYTF. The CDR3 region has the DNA TGCGCCAGCAGCTTGCGAGCATTCTATGGCTACACCTTC.

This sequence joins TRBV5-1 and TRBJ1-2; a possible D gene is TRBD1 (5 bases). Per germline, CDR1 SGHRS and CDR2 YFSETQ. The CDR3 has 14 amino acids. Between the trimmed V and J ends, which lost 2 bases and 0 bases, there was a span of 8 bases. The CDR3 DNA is TGCGCCAGCAGCTTAGACAGTGCTAACTATGGCTACACCTTC. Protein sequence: CASSLDSANYGYTF.

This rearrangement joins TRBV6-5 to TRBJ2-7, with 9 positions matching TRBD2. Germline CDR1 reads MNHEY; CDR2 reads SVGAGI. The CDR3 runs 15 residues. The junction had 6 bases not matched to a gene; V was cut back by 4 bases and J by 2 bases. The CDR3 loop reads CASSWGASGAYEQYF. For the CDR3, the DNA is TGTGCCAGCAGTTGGGGGGCTAGCGGGGCCTACGAGCAGTACTTC.

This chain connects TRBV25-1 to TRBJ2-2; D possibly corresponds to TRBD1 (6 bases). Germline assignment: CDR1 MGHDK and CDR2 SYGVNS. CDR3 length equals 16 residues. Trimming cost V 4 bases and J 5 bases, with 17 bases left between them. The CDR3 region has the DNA TGTGCCAGCAGTGGGGTCGCAGGGGCGCGAACCGGGGAGCTGTTTTTT. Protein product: CASSGVAGARTGELFF.